Following are 10 T cell receptor beta chains from one sample sequenced in a study of neurological immune-mediated disorders. TCRdb analysed the 5' RACE reads with MiXCR anew, one entry per CDR3 protein. The data show around 97,000 distinct CDR3 sequences, 10% to 13% seen once. Time point defined: longitudinal time-point 3. Sequencing was carried out using PBMCs. The source is a female donor with HTLV-1-associated myelopathy (HAM/TSP).

This clonotype was recorded at least ten times. The V call is TRBV6-6, the J call TRBJ1-1; 7 bases are shared with TRBD1. Germline V CDR1 and CDR2: MNHNY, SVGAGI (reference sequence). The CDR3 extends over 16 amino acids. V trimming: 6 bases; J trimming: 1 base; junction bases outside the gene matches: 11. The CDR3 DNA reads TGTGCCAGCAGCAGCTCCCGGGGGGACAGGAACACTGAAGCTTTCTTT. It codes for CASSSSRGDRNTEAFF.

The genes are TRBV5-1 and TRBJ1-1; 7 positions match TRBD1. Looked up from germline, CDR1 is SGHRS and CDR2 is YFSETQ. The length of the CDR3 is 14 residues. The V gene end was trimmed by 0 bases and the J gene end by 4 bases; junction bases not matched to a gene: 3. In DNA, the CDR3 is TGCGCCAGCAGCTTGGGACAGGGACGCACTGAAGCTTTCTTT. Translating it yields CASSLGQGRTEAFF.

This clonotype was picked up many times. V is TRBV29-1 and J is TRBJ2-7, with TRBD1 matching 9 bases. This CDR3 contains 12 residues. V was pared by 7 bases and J by 5 bases, with 6 bases of the junction left unmatched. Germline V gives CDR1 SQVTM, CDR2 ANQGSEA. For the CDR3, the DNA is TGCAGCGCCACAGGACAGGGGAACGAGCAGTACTTC. Protein: CSATGQGNEQYF.

The chain joins TRBV6-4 to TRBJ1-4; possibly TRBD1 for D (5 bases). Germline V gene sequence: CDR1 MRHNA, CDR2 SNTAGT. This CDR3 is built from 13 residues. CDR3 protein: CEGARSTNEKLFF. The CDR3 coding sequence is TGTGAAGGGGCCCGGTCTACTAATGAAAAACTGTTTTTT.

This clonotype was counted ten times or more. The J gene is TRBJ2-6, the V gene TRBV18; weak D call: TRBD1 (6 bases). The V gene's germline CDR1 is KGHSH and CDR2 LQKENI. The CDR3 is made up of 18 amino acids. The V and J ends lost 4 bases and 2 bases respectively, with 18 bases between them. The CDR3 DNA follows: TGTGCCAGCTCACGGACAGATACGAGGGGAGCTGGGGCCAACGTCCTGACTTTC. It yields the protein CASSRTDTRGAGANVLTF. The variable domain in full, with the rest retrieved from reference TRBV18 and TRBJ2-6, is NAGVMQNPRHLVRRRGQEARLRCSPMKGHSHVYWYRQLPEEGLKFMVYLQKENIIDESGMPKERFSAEFPKEGPSILRIQQVVRGDSAAYFCASSRTDTRGAGANVLTFGAGSRLTVL.

This clonotype was seen repeatedly, ten times or more. The chain couples TRBV7-7 to TRBJ2-2; 7 bases match TRBD1. With V trimmed by 5 bases and J by 6 bases, 3 bases remained unmatched. The CDR3 length is 13 residues. CDR1 is SSHAT, CDR2 FNYEAQ, per germline (reference sequence). DNA for the CDR3: TGTGCCAGCAGCGCCGACAGGGCCGGGGAGCTGTTTTTT. Translating it yields CASSADRAGELFF.

This clonotype was seen repeatedly, ten times or more. The chain couples TRBV7-2 to TRBJ2-2, with D maybe TRBD1 (5 bases). Looked up from germline, CDR1 is SGHTA and CDR2 is FQGNSA. The V and J ends lost 1 base and 9 bases respectively, with 18 bases between them. The CDR3 has 16 amino acids. The CDR3 nucleotides read TGTGCCAGCAGCTTAGGAGGTGCAGGGAAGAAGAGGGAGCTGTTTTTT. Protein sequence: CASSLGGAGKKRELFF.

The rearrangement links TRBV15 to TRBJ1-5, with D hard to call. V was cut by 1 base and J by 3 bases, with 13 bases left in between. Germline V lookup: CDR1 LNHNV, CDR2 YYDKDF (reference sequence). The CDR3 totals 16 residues. CDR3 DNA sequence: TGTGCCACCAGCAGAGTACTCGGTTCATACAATCAGCCCCAGCATTTT. Residues: CATSRVLGSYNQPQHF.

This clonotype was observed many times. The rearrangement joins TRBV5-1 to TRBJ1-1; D not certain. Germline V gene lookup returns CDR1 SGHRS and CDR2 YFSETQ. The CDR3 is made up of 16 amino acids. V was trimmed by 4 bases and J by 7 bases, leaving 23 bases between them. The CDR3 reads CASSPADWYDTFEAFF. CDR3 nucleotide sequence: TGCGCCAGCAGCCCGGCCGACTGGTATGATACGTTTGAAGCTTTCTTT.

This clonotype has at least ten counts. The chain uses TRBV12-3 or TRBV12-4 and TRBJ2-3, with 8 bases aligning to TRBD1. This CDR3 has 15 amino acids. V lost 3 bases and J lost 1; bases outside the gene matches: 3. CDR3: CASSFGQGRTDTQYF. In nucleotides, the CDR3 is TGTGCCAGCAGTTTCGGACAGGGTCGCACAGATACGCAGTATTTT.